These T cell receptor beta chains were read from a single sample in a study of regulatory T cells in long-lasting Graves disease. TCRdb reprocessed the multiplex PCR reads via MiXCR and lists one record per CDR3 protein. The data contain roughly 700,000 distinct CDR3 sequences, approximately 29% of them singletons. The sequencing used peripheral blood mononuclear cells (PBMCs), collected when the disease was refractory, from a patient treated with antithyroid drugs. Every receptor here comes from a female donor with Graves disease. Both conserved end residues are part of each CDR3. The order of the fields is J gene, V gene, clone size, D gene, CDR3 protein, CDR3 DNA. The D gene is left open where the match is weak. The size field is filled for only some rows; it gives once, few, many or a size class.

j_gene: TRBJ2-5
v_gene: TRBV5-1
abundance: few
d_gene: -
CDR3aa: CASSFQAHETQYF
CDR3nt: TGCGCCAGCAGCTTCCAGGCACATGAGACCCAGTACTTC

j_gene: TRBJ1-2
v_gene: TRBV5-5
abundance: -
d_gene: TRBD1
CDR3aa: CASSFGPGGSEGYTF
CDR3nt: TGTGCCAGCAGCTTTGGGCCAGGGGGCTCGGAGGGCTACACCTTC

j_gene: TRBJ2-7
v_gene: TRBV6-5
abundance: few
d_gene: TRBD2
CDR3aa: CASSYPTSGRTDYEQYF
CDR3nt: TGTGCCAGCAGTTACCCGACTAGCGGGAGGACAGACTACGAGCAGTACTTC

j_gene: TRBJ2-7
v_gene: TRBV9
abundance: -
d_gene: TRBD1
CDR3aa: CASSLDRANVPYEQYF
CDR3nt: TGTGCCAGCAGCTTAGACAGGGCCAATGTACCCTACGAGCAGTACTTC

j_gene: TRBJ2-5
v_gene: TRBV12-3/TRBV12-4
abundance: many
d_gene: -
CDR3aa: CASSLGPTETQYF
CDR3nt: TGTGCCAGCAGTTTAGGGCCGACCGAGACCCAGTACTTC

j_gene: TRBJ1-2
v_gene: TRBV7-9
abundance: few
d_gene: -
CDR3aa: CASSSSGEVSYGYTF
CDR3nt: TGTGCCAGCAGCTCGTCAGGAGAGGTATCCTATGGCTACACCTTC

j_gene: TRBJ2-7
v_gene: TRBV12-5
abundance: -
d_gene: TRBD2
CDR3aa: CASGLVLGTSGVEQYF
CDR3nt: TGTGCTAGTGGTTTGGTACTAGGGACTAGCGGGGTCGAGCAGTACTTC

j_gene: TRBJ1-6
v_gene: TRBV10-2
abundance: -
d_gene: -
CDR3aa: CASSVGGTYNSPLHF
CDR3nt: TGCGCCAGCAGTGTTGGAGGGACCTATAATTCACCCCTCCACTTT

j_gene: TRBJ2-7
v_gene: TRBV11-2
abundance: -
d_gene: TRBD1
CDR3aa: CASRSPGQRSHEQYF
CDR3nt: TGTGCCAGCCGATCCCCGGGACAGCGGTCCCACGAGCAGTACTTC

j_gene: TRBJ2-2
v_gene: TRBV6-2/TRBV6-3
abundance: once
d_gene: -
CDR3aa: CASSRLENTGELFF
CDR3nt: TGTGCCAGCAGCAGACTAGAGAACACCGGGGAGCTGTTTTTT

j_gene: TRBJ1-6
v_gene: TRBV6-1
abundance: -
d_gene: -
CDR3aa: CASSDPGDSSSYNSPLHF
CDR3nt: TGTGCCAGCAGTGACCCTGGAGACAGCAGCTCCTATAATTCACCCCTCCACTTT

j_gene: TRBJ1-1
v_gene: TRBV6-1
abundance: many
d_gene: -
CDR3aa: CASREGQGRTEAFF
CDR3nt: TGTGCCAGCAGGGAGGGGCAGGGGCGCACTGAAGCTTTCTTT

j_gene: TRBJ1-2
v_gene: TRBV19
abundance: -
d_gene: TRBD1
CDR3aa: CASSIGQGVPRF
CDR3nt: TGTGCCAGTAGTATCGGACAGGGGGTACCACGGTTC

j_gene: TRBJ2-7
v_gene: TRBV20-1
abundance: -
d_gene: -
CDR3aa: CSASLISGQYF
CDR3nt: TGCAGTGCTAGCCTCATCTCGGGACAGTACTTC

j_gene: TRBJ1-4
v_gene: TRBV25-1
abundance: few
d_gene: -
CDR3aa: CASSDLEGGVNEKLFF
CDR3nt: TGTGCCAGCAGTGATCTAGAGGGGGGGGTGAATGAAAAACTGTTTTTT

j_gene: TRBJ1-6
v_gene: TRBV27
abundance: -
d_gene: -
CDR3aa: CASGLVGNSPLHF
CDR3nt: TGTGCCAGCGGTTTAGTTGGGAATTCACCCCTCCACTTT

j_gene: TRBJ2-7
v_gene: TRBV9
abundance: -
d_gene: -
CDR3aa: CASSVDSNSYEQYF
CDR3nt: TGTGCCAGCAGCGTGGACAGTAACTCCTACGAGCAGTACTTC

j_gene: TRBJ1-6
v_gene: TRBV15
abundance: -
d_gene: -
CDR3aa: CATSRERGSSYNSPLHF
CDR3nt: TGTGCCACCAGCAGAGAACGGGGAAGCTCCTATAATTCACCCCTCCACTTT

j_gene: TRBJ1-1
v_gene: TRBV27
abundance: -
d_gene: TRBD1
CDR3aa: CASSRGTGMNTEAFF
CDR3nt: TGTGCCAGCAGTAGGGGGACAGGAATGAACACTGAAGCTTTCTTT

j_gene: TRBJ1-5
v_gene: TRBV27
abundance: -
d_gene: -
CDR3aa: CASRPDAGIQPQHF
CDR3nt: TGTGCCAGCAGGCCAGACGCGGGGATTCAGCCCCAGCATTTT

j_gene: TRBJ1-5
v_gene: TRBV28
abundance: few
d_gene: -
CDR3aa: CASSPTVRGQPQHF
CDR3nt: TGTGCCAGCAGTCCTACAGTCCGAGGACAGCCCCAGCATTTT

j_gene: TRBJ1-1
v_gene: TRBV19
abundance: -
d_gene: TRBD1
CDR3aa: CASSIVTRGRTEAFF
CDR3nt: TGTGCCAGTAGTATAGTTACCAGGGGGCGAACTGAAGCTTTCTTT

j_gene: TRBJ2-5
v_gene: TRBV5-1
abundance: -
d_gene: -
CDR3aa: CASRSGTGPAWDF
CDR3nt: TGCGCCAGCAGATCCGGGACCGGCCCAGCTTGGGACTTC

j_gene: TRBJ2-5
v_gene: TRBV2
abundance: many
d_gene: TRBD2
CDR3aa: CASSETSGRRETQYF
CDR3nt: TGTGCCAGCAGTGAAACTAGCGGGAGGCGAGAGACCCAGTACTTC

j_gene: TRBJ2-7
v_gene: TRBV6-1
abundance: -
d_gene: -
CDR3aa: CASSDLPRHVQMPSYEQYF
CDR3nt: TGTGCCAGCAGTGACCTACCGAGACACGTCCAGATGCCCTCCTACGAGCAGTACTTC

j_gene: TRBJ1-1
v_gene: TRBV3-1
abundance: -
d_gene: -
CDR3aa: CASSPLRPETAEAFF
CDR3nt: TGTGCCAGCAGCCCACTTAGGCCGGAAACGGCTGAAGCTTTCTTT

j_gene: TRBJ1-2
v_gene: TRBV3-1
abundance: -
d_gene: -
CDR3aa: CASSHGGKGNYGYTF
CDR3nt: TGTGCCAGCAGCCACGGGGGGAAGGGGAACTATGGCTACACCTTC

j_gene: TRBJ2-2
v_gene: TRBV12-3/TRBV12-4
abundance: -
d_gene: -
CDR3aa: CASSSRRGEGTGELFF
CDR3nt: TGTGCCAGCAGTTCCCGCAGGGGGGAGGGGACCGGGGAGCTGTTTTTT

j_gene: TRBJ1-5
v_gene: TRBV2
abundance: few
d_gene: -
CDR3aa: CASTPAGGEFQPQHF
CDR3nt: TGTGCCAGCACCCCCGCTGGAGGGGAGTTTCAGCCCCAGCATTTT

j_gene: TRBJ1-5
v_gene: TRBV19
abundance: -
d_gene: -
CDR3aa: CASSISRQPNQPQHF
CDR3nt: TGTGCCAGTAGTATTTCACGGCAGCCCAATCAGCCCCAGCATTTT

j_gene: TRBJ1-6
v_gene: TRBV6-1
abundance: many
d_gene: -
CDR3aa: CASSSLTVASPLHF
CDR3nt: TGTGCCAGCAGCTCCTTGACTGTGGCTTCACCCCTCCACTTT

j_gene: TRBJ2-4
v_gene: TRBV4-1
abundance: few
d_gene: -
CDR3aa: CASSQGAQTGVVKNIQYF
CDR3nt: TGCGCCAGCAGCCAAGGGGCCCAGACGGGCGTAGTCAAAAACATTCAGTACTTC

j_gene: TRBJ1-1
v_gene: TRBV20-1
abundance: few
d_gene: TRBD1
CDR3aa: CSARYGGARGAEAFF
CDR3nt: TGCAGTGCTAGATATGGCGGAGCCAGGGGGGCTGAAGCTTTCTTT

j_gene: TRBJ1-1
v_gene: TRBV29-1
abundance: few
d_gene: TRBD1
CDR3aa: CSVEARGSEAFF
CDR3nt: TGCAGCGTTGAAGCCAGGGGGTCTGAAGCTTTCTTT

j_gene: TRBJ1-2
v_gene: TRBV29-1
abundance: few
d_gene: TRBD1
CDR3aa: CSVDPTGSGYTF
CDR3nt: TGCAGCGTTGACCCGACAGGGTCTGGCTACACCTTC

j_gene: TRBJ1-1
v_gene: TRBV6-2/TRBV6-3
abundance: -
d_gene: -
CDR3aa: CASSEMPGPAAEAFF
CDR3nt: TGTGCCAGCAGTGAAATGCCAGGTCCAGCAGCTGAAGCTTTCTTT

j_gene: TRBJ1-5
v_gene: TRBV6-1
abundance: few
d_gene: -
CDR3aa: CASSNDQPQHF
CDR3nt: TGTGCCAGCAGTAACGACCAGCCCCAGCATTTT

j_gene: TRBJ1-2
v_gene: TRBV11-2
abundance: -
d_gene: -
CDR3aa: CASSFPLGTSLGYTF
CDR3nt: TGTGCCAGCAGCTTCCCCCTTGGGACTTCCCTTGGCTACACCTTC

j_gene: TRBJ1-1
v_gene: TRBV12-3/TRBV12-4
abundance: -
d_gene: TRBD1
CDR3aa: CASSLRDRVLYTEAFF
CDR3nt: TGTGCCAGCAGTCTTCGGGACAGGGTCCTTTACACTGAAGCTTTCTTT

j_gene: TRBJ1-1
v_gene: TRBV11-2
abundance: -
d_gene: -
CDR3aa: CASSLDGGLGGTEAFF
CDR3nt: TGTGCCAGCAGCTTAGATGGGGGGCTCGGCGGCACTGAAGCTTTCTTT

j_gene: TRBJ2-2
v_gene: TRBV19
abundance: few
d_gene: -
CDR3aa: CASRPRGATGELFF
CDR3nt: TGTGCCAGTAGGCCCCGAGGGGCCACCGGGGAGCTGTTTTTT

j_gene: TRBJ1-4
v_gene: TRBV12-3/TRBV12-4
abundance: few
d_gene: -
CDR3aa: CASSWEGGKLFF
CDR3nt: TGTGCCAGCAGTTGGGAGGGGGGAAAACTGTTTTTT

j_gene: TRBJ1-5
v_gene: TRBV30
abundance: -
d_gene: -
CDR3aa: CAWSVGRSNQPQHF
CDR3nt: TGTGCCTGGAGTGTAGGGAGGAGCAATCAGCCCCAGCATTTT

j_gene: TRBJ2-7
v_gene: TRBV7-9
abundance: few
d_gene: TRBD1
CDR3aa: CASSHLRGQGILEQYF
CDR3nt: TGTGCCAGCAGCCACCTTCGAGGACAGGGCATTTTGGAGCAGTACTTC

j_gene: TRBJ2-2
v_gene: TRBV6-1
abundance: many
d_gene: -
CDR3aa: CASDHGNTGELFF
CDR3nt: TGTGCCAGCGACCATGGGAACACCGGGGAGCTGTTTTTT

j_gene: TRBJ1-1
v_gene: TRBV30
abundance: few
d_gene: -
CDR3aa: CAWNGSPRKDAEAFF
CDR3nt: TGTGCCTGGAACGGATCCCCGCGGAAGGACGCTGAAGCTTTCTTT

j_gene: TRBJ1-5
v_gene: TRBV4-1
abundance: -
d_gene: -
CDR3aa: CASSQDPHSGTRGNQPQHF
CDR3nt: TGCGCCAGCAGCCAAGATCCCCACTCCGGGACGCGAGGCAATCAGCCCCAGCATTTT

j_gene: TRBJ2-5
v_gene: TRBV7-2
abundance: few
d_gene: -
CDR3aa: CASSPHLANQETQYF
CDR3nt: TGTGCCAGCAGCCCCCATCTAGCGAACCAAGAGACCCAGTACTTC

j_gene: TRBJ2-7
v_gene: TRBV29-1
abundance: -
d_gene: TRBD1
CDR3aa: CSVTGGYEQYF
CDR3nt: TGCAGCGTGACAGGGGGCTACGAGCAGTACTTC

j_gene: TRBJ1-5
v_gene: TRBV5-1
abundance: few
d_gene: -
CDR3aa: CASSLGQGQGQPQHF
CDR3nt: TGCGCCAGCAGCTTGGGGCAGGGTCAAGGTCAGCCCCAGCATTTT

j_gene: TRBJ2-5
v_gene: TRBV6-9
abundance: many
d_gene: TRBD2
CDR3aa: CASSYPGTSGGSETQYF
CDR3nt: TGTGCCAGCAGTTACCCCGGGACTAGCGGAGGATCTGAGACCCAGTACTTC

j_gene: TRBJ1-5
v_gene: TRBV19
abundance: -
d_gene: -
CDR3aa: CASKGTRYSNQPQHF
CDR3nt: TGTGCCAGTAAAGGCACCCGGTATAGCAATCAGCCCCAGCATTTT

j_gene: TRBJ1-1
v_gene: TRBV30
abundance: -
d_gene: TRBD1
CDR3aa: CAWPTGKGSEAFF
CDR3nt: TGTGCCTGGCCGACAGGGAAAGGTTCTGAAGCTTTCTTT

j_gene: TRBJ2-7
v_gene: TRBV10-3
abundance: -
d_gene: -
CDR3aa: CAISDGTRPGGEQYF
CDR3nt: TGTGCCATCAGTGACGGGACCCGACCAGGCGGCGAGCAGTACTTC